The T cell receptor (beta chain) described here comes from a study of blood T cell repertoires in COVID-19. Authors' analysis steps: Scientists estimated how many nucleated cells there were by amplifying reference gene primers. Assay used: immunoSEQ multiplex PCR; TCRdb lists only in-frame clones, some missing. That table furnishes V, J and clone size, whereas the DNA furnished D and trimming. The sample shows about 210,000 clones, around 86% of them seen only once. This receptor was obtained from a man aged 30 to 39 in a cohort exposed to, infected with or recovered from COVID-19 (not recorded which). The specimen sequenced was PBMCs or T cells enriched from blood (not recorded which).

As DNA, the CDR3 is TGTGCAAGTCGCTTAGTGTGGACTAGCGGAGGCCTCGCCATATACGGGGGGCTCTACGAGCAGTACTTC. This sequence encodes CASRLVWTSGGLAIYGGLYEQYF. V is TRBV12-2 and J is TRBJ2-7; TRBD2 is taken as the D call from the table, unchecked against the DNA. TRBV12-2 is annotated as a pseudogene. This CDR3 has 23 residues.